One sample yielded the 23 T cell receptor beta chains listed below, sequenced in a study of blood T cell repertoires in COVID-19. The assay was immunoSEQ multiplex PCR, and TCRdb's table has in-frame clones only and misses some. The data show approximately 94,000 clones, with 84% seen just once and 20% to 25% held by the top ten. The sample comprised peripheral blood. The receptors were sampled from a man in his sixties with acute or convalescent COVID-19.

The chain couples TRBV12-3 or TRBV12-4 to TRBJ2-5, with 9 bases lining up with TRBD2. The ends lost 6 bases at V and 5 bases at J; junction bases unmatched: 4. The CDR3 contains 13 residues. The CDR3 region is CASSYTSGETQYF. The CDR3 coding sequence is TGTGCCAGCAGCTACACTAGCGGGGAGACCCAGTACTTC.

The V and J genes are TRBV29-1 and TRBJ2-2; 9 bases fit TRBD1. The germline V gene encodes CDR1 SQVTM and CDR2 ANQGSEA. Trimming removed 6 bases from V and 3 bases from J; junction bases left unmatched: 8. There are 15 residues in the CDR3. The CDR3: CSVRPRQGDTGELFF. The CDR3 coding sequence is TGCAGCGTAAGACCTAGACAGGGGGACACCGGGGAGCTGTTTTTT.

CDR3 in amino acids: CASSPQGDRNQPQHF. The CDR3, as DNA: TGTGCCAGCAGTCCTCAGGGTGACCGCAATCAGCCCCAGCATTTT. The V call is TRBV2, the J call TRBJ1-5, with a possible D match to TRBD1 (5 bases). Germline assignment: CDR1 SNHLY and CDR2 FYNNEI. CDR3 length: 15 residues. Trimming removed 5 bases at V and 2 bases at J, with 13 bases between.

The chain recombines TRBV19 with TRBJ1-2, with D uncertain. Germline V CDR1 and CDR2: LNHDA, SQIVND (reference sequence). The V end lost 5 bases, the J end lost 5 bases, and 27 bases lay between the germline ends. This CDR3 spans 18 amino acids. The CDR3 here is CASSSPAQRGGGFYGYTF. CDR3 nucleotides: TGTGCCAGTAGTTCTCCGGCCCAAAGAGGAGGAGGGTTTTATGGCTACACCTTC. The variable domain in full, completed from reference TRBV19 and TRBJ1-2, reads DGGITQSPKYLFRKEGQNVTLSCEQNLNHDAMYWYRQDPGQGLRLIYYSQIVNDFQKGDIAEGYSVSREKKESFPLTVTSAQKNPTAFYLCASSSPAQRGGGFYGYTFGSGTRLTVV.

J is TRBJ2-6 and V is TRBV27; no clear D gene. The ends were cut back, 5 bases at V and 0 bases at J, with 8 bases in the middle. CDR3 length: 15 residues. CDR1 MNHEY and CDR2 SMNVEV come from the germline V gene (reference sequence). This CDR3 is CASSPRFSGANVLTF. The CDR3 DNA reads TGTGCCAGCAGTCCCAGGTTCTCTGGGGCCAACGTCCTGACTTTC.

The V and J genes are TRBV20-1 and TRBJ2-5; 7 bases are a match to TRBD1. The CDR3 covers 14 residues. Unmatched junction bases numbered 6, after V lost 3 bases and J lost 2 bases. The germline V gene has CDR1 DFQATT and CDR2 SNEGSKA (reference sequence). The CDR3 loop reads CSASKQGQQETQYF. As DNA, the CDR3 is TGCAGTGCTAGTAAACAGGGGCAACAAGAGACCCAGTACTTC.

The chain uses TRBV7-2 and TRBJ2-5; D is ambiguous. V dropped 2 bases and J dropped 5 bases, with 9 bases sitting between them. The CDR3 loop spans 13 amino acids. Germline V gene sequence: CDR1 SGHTA, CDR2 FQGNSA. In DNA form, the CDR3 reads TGTGCCAGCAGCTTAAGTCCGAGGGAGACCCAGTACTTC. This gives the protein CASSLSPRETQYF.

The chain recombines TRBV10-3 with TRBJ2-7; D is unresolved. This CDR3 comprises 13 residues. Germline V lookup: CDR1 ENHRY, CDR2 SYGVKD. V was trimmed by 6 bases and J by 0 bases, leaving 9 bases between them. The CDR3 is CAIRTVSSYEQYF. CDR3 sequence (DNA): TGTGCCATCAGAACAGTCTCCTCCTACGAGCAGTACTTC.

J is TRBJ2-5 and V is TRBV28; D not resolved. V shed 7 bases and J shed 0 bases, with 6 bases lying between them. This CDR3 comprises 12 residues. The germline CDR1 and CDR2 sequences are MDHEN and SYDVKM. For the CDR3, the DNA is TGTGCCAGCAACGACAACCAAGAGACCCAGTACTTC. This translates into CASNDNQETQYF. The full variable domain, with the rest looked up from reference TRBV28 and TRBJ2-5, is DVKVTQSSRYLVKRTGEKVFLECVQDMDHENMFWYRQDPGLGLRLIYFSYDVKMKEKGDIPEGYSVSREKKERFSLILESASTNQTSMYLCASNDNQETQYFGPGTRLLVL.

The V and J genes are TRBV4-1 and TRBJ1-4, with D maybe TRBD1 (6 bases). This CDR3 spans 17 amino acids. The V end was cut by 2 bases, the J end by 3 bases, with 16 bases between. Germline-derived CDR1 and CDR2 are MGHRA and YSYEKL. The CDR3 DNA sequence: TGCGCCAGCAGCCAACCCTGGGGGGGGCTGGCTAATGAAAAACTGTTTTTT. Protein sequence: CASSQPWGGLANEKLFF.

The chain has TRBV5-6 and TRBJ1-5; D is ambiguous. The CDR3 has 14 amino acids. Between the trimmed V and J ends, which lost 4 bases and 0 bases, there was a span of 8 bases. Germline CDR1 and CDR2: SGHDT and YYEEEE. The CDR3 DNA follows: TGTGCCAGCAGCGCCGGGATTAGCAATCAGCCCCAGCATTTT. Translation: CASSAGISNQPQHF.

The gene calls are TRBV19 and TRBJ1-5; no reliable D call. This CDR3 region has 14 residues. V lost 2 bases and J 3 bases, leaving 8 bases between the germline ends. Germline CDR1 and CDR2: LNHDA and SQIVND (reference sequence). This CDR3 reads CASSIQEYNQPQHF. CDR3 bases: TGTGCCAGTAGTATACAGGAATACAATCAGCCCCAGCATTTT.

This sequence joins TRBV5-4 and TRBJ2-1, with TRBD1 as a possible D gene (6 bases). The germline V gene encodes CDR1 SGHNT and CDR2 YYREEE (reference sequence). The V end was cut by 0 bases, the J end by 7 bases, with 14 bases between. The CDR3 is made up of 15 amino acids. This chain's CDR3 is CASSLVSGVSNEQFF. The DNA of the CDR3 is TGTGCCAGCAGCTTGGTTTCAGGGGTCAGTAATGAGCAGTTCTTC.

The chain is built from TRBV28 and TRBJ1-2; 9 nucleotides agree with TRBD1. V dropped 5 bases and J dropped 4; count of bases not matched to a gene: 5. CDR1 and CDR2 (germline): MDHEN, SYDVKM. CDR3 length: 14 amino acids. The CDR3 region has the DNA TGTGCCAGCAGTCCGGGACAGGGACCCTATGGCTACACCTTC. Translating gives CASSPGQGPYGYTF.

This chain uses TRBV28 with TRBJ1-4, with D unresolved. Trimming removed 4 bases from V and 7 bases from J, with 16 bases in between. Looked up from germline, CDR1 is MDHEN and CDR2 is SYDVKM. This CDR3 contains 15 residues. The CDR3 DNA is TGTGCCAGCAGTTCCCGGCAGCCGGGAGGTGAAAAACTGTTTTTT. Translation: CASSSRQPGGEKLFF. The variable domain in full, completed from reference TRBV28 and TRBJ1-4, reads DVKVTQSSRYLVKRTGEKVFLECVQDMDHENMFWYRQDPGLGLRLIYFSYDVKMKEKGDIPEGYSVSREKKERFSLILESASTNQTSMYLCASSSRQPGGEKLFFGSGTQLSVL.

The genes are TRBV7-9 and TRBJ1-1, with a weak D call TRBD1 (6 bases). V lost 7 bases and J 1 base, leaving 10 bases between the germline ends. CDR3 size: 13 residues. Per germline, CDR1 SEHNR and CDR2 FQNEAQ (reference sequence). The CDR3 is CASTGAENTEAFF. The DNA for the CDR3 is TGTGCCAGCACGGGGGCAGAGAACACTGAAGCTTTCTTT.

This chain uses TRBV5-6 with TRBJ1-6, with 7 positions matching TRBD1. The CDR3 covers 15 residues. Unmatched junction bases numbered 7, after V lost 4 bases and J lost 6 bases. Germline CDR1 reads SGHDT; CDR2 reads YYEEEE. CDR3: CASSRQGVSNSPLHF. The CDR3 DNA sequence: TGTGCCAGCAGCCGACAGGGAGTAAGTAATTCACCCCTCCACTTT.

The chain combines TRBV7-2 with TRBJ2-5, with 14 nucleotides matching TRBD2. Unmatched junction bases numbered 6, after V lost 5 bases and J lost 1 base. Germline V gene lookup returns CDR1 SGHTA and CDR2 FQGNSA. This CDR3 is 17 amino acids long. CDR3 amino acids: CASSLRTSGGLQETQYF. For the CDR3, the DNA is TGTGCCAGCAGCCTCCGGACTAGCGGGGGGCTCCAAGAGACCCAGTACTTC.

This chain connects TRBV20-1 to TRBJ2-1; 11 nucleotides line up with TRBD2. The CDR3 has 18 residues. The V gene's germline CDR1 is DFQATT and CDR2 SNEGSKA (reference sequence). V lost 3 bases, J lost 0 bases, and 10 bases stayed unmatched. The CDR3 DNA reads TGCAGTGCTAGTTCGGGTAGCGGGGGGGCGAGCTCCTACAATGAGCAGTTCTTC. This codes for CSASSGSGGASSYNEQFF.

The chain couples TRBV2 to TRBJ2-1; 13 bases are a match to TRBD2. Germline assignment: CDR1 SNHLY and CDR2 FYNNEI. This CDR3 has 16 amino acids. The V gene end was trimmed by 6 bases and the J gene end by 2 bases; junction bases not matched to a gene: 4. CDR3 sequence reads: CASRTSGGATYNEQFF. CDR3 in DNA: TGTGCCAGCAGAACTAGCGGGGGGGCTACCTACAATGAGCAGTTCTTC. Complete variable domain (other parts from reference TRBV2 and TRBJ2-1): EPEVTQTPSHQVTQMGQEVILRCVPISNHLYFYWYRQILGQKVEFLVSFYNNEISEKSEIFDDQFSVERPDGSNFTLKIRSTKLEDSAMYFCASRTSGGATYNEQFFGPGTRLTVL.

This clone was seen only a few times. The chain has TRBV11-2 and TRBJ1-2, with 10 bases aligning to TRBD1. V was pared by 0 bases and J by 6 bases, with 4 bases of the junction left unmatched. This CDR3 is 15 amino acids long. CDR1 and CDR2 from the germline V gene are SGHAT and FQNNGV. The CDR3 DNA reads TGTGCCAGCAGCTTAGATCGCGGGACAGGGGATGGCTACACCTTC. Translated, it gives CASSLDRGTGDGYTF.

The chain links TRBV3-1 (or the pseudogene TRBV3-2) to TRBJ2-2; 8 bases are a match to TRBD2. The junction had 8 bases not matched to a gene; V was cut back by 5 bases and J by 6 bases. Looked up from germline, CDR1 is LGHDT and CDR2 is YNNKEL (reference sequence). There are 15 residues in the CDR3. The CDR3 DNA reads TGTGCCAGCAGCACCGGGACTAGAGACGCCGGGGAGCTGTTTTTT. It specifies CASSTGTRDAGELFF.

The DNA for the CDR3 is TGTGCCAGCAGGGAGGGGGCGTTTGGGAATCAGCCCCAGCATTTT. Its translation: CASREGAFGNQPQHF. The J gene is TRBJ1-5, the V gene TRBV2; 7 nucleotides agree with TRBD1. Losses at the gene ends were 6 bases for V and 4 bases for J; bases not matched to a gene: 9. Germline V gene lookup returns CDR1 SNHLY and CDR2 FYNNEI. The CDR3 contains 15 residues.